The entry below describes one T cell receptor beta chain. The data were obtained in a study of spatial heterogeneity in lung cancer. Time point reported: blood at routine non-recurrence follow-up after resection. TCRdb used MiXCR to reprocess the 5' RACE reads, holding one entry per CDR3 protein. The data contain just under 45,000 distinct CDR3 sequences, 20% to 25% of them seen just once; the ten biggest clones take up approximately 7.2%. J lost 7 bases, V lost 8 bases, and 6 bases had no gene match. The length of the CDR3 is 13 residues. Germline CDR1 is ENHRY and CDR2 is SYGVKD. The chain couples TRBV10-3 to TRBJ1-5, with 9 bases that match TRBD1. The sequence was obtained from a female donor with early-stage non-small cell lung cancer. The material sequenced was PBMCs, taken at follow-up. The DNA of the CDR3 is TGTGCCATCGGGGACAGGGTTGAACAGCCCCAGCATTTT. Its translation: CAIGDRVEQPQHF.